This paragraph covers one T cell receptor beta chain sequence. This CDR3 is 16 amino acids long. Germline CDR1 is SGHAT and CDR2 is FQNNGV. With V trimmed by 1 base and J by 2 bases, 3 bases remained unmatched. This sample was taken from a study of blood T cell repertoires in COVID-19. Study-level background: The study drew acute and convalescent COVID-19 samples from the United States, Italy and Spain. Nucleic acid was either cDNA or gDNA, and it came from T cells, B-cell-depleted T cells, or PBMCs.

As originally analysed: Estimation of nucleated cell counts was performed using reference gene primer amplification. Profiling relied on immunoSEQ multiplex PCR, and the TCRdb table lists in-frame clones only, not all of them. That table furnishes V, J and clone size, whereas the DNA furnished D and trimming. The table shows approximately 140,000 clones, with 87% occurring only once. This sequence originates from a woman aged 55-70 years with active or convalescent COVID-19. The chain joins TRBV11-2 to TRBJ2-3, with 10 bases lining up with TRBD2. The source material was peripheral blood. The CDR3, as DNA: TGTGCCAGCAGCTTAGGTAGCGGGGGGTACACAGATACGCAGTATTTT. Residues: CASSLGSGGYTDTQYF.